A single sample gave rise to the 19 T cell receptor beta chains below, sequenced in a study of T cell clonality in common variable immunodeficiency. Assay used: immunoSEQ multiplex PCR; TCRdb lists only in-frame clones, some missing. The sample yields tens of thousands of clones, without any singletons. What was sequenced was peripheral blood mononuclear cells. These receptors all come from a person between 18 and 75 years old in good health.

The table lists this clone with many counts. The CDR3 end is not reached by the read, which stops 3 residues before it; the germline J gene fills it in. The chain joins TRBV19 to TRBJ2-1; 9 nucleotides agree with TRBD2. Germline V CDR1 and CDR2: LNHDA, SQIVND (reference sequence). The V segment lost 5 bases and the J segment 2 bases; nucleotides outside the gene matches: 4. There are 15 residues in the CDR3. CDR3 loop: CASSGGGAPYNEQFF. The DNA read from the CDR3 is TGTGCCAGTAGTGGCGGGGGGGCCCCCTACAATGAG.

This clone was found many times. Read sequence stops 3 residues before the CDR3 end, and the germline J gene provides the missing end. The V call is TRBV2, the J call TRBJ2-2, with 9 bases that match TRBD1. From germline, CDR1 is SNHLY and CDR2 FYNNEI. V lost 7 bases, J lost 4 bases, and 7 bases stayed unmatched. The CDR3 covers 15 residues. The DNA read from the CDR3 is TGTGCCAGCACAGGGGACAGGGTAGTCACCGGGGAG. It translates to CASTGDRVVTGE. The complete CDR3 sequence is CASTGDRVVTGELFF.

This clone was seen many times. The CDR3 end falls 3 residues outside the read, so it is completed with the germline J gene. The chain links TRBV11-3 to TRBJ2-2; perhaps TRBD2 as D (6 bases). The CDR3 covers 13 residues. The V and J ends lost 10 bases and 4 bases respectively, with 13 bases between them. Per germline, CDR1 SGHNT and CDR2 YENEEA. The DNA read from the CDR3 is TGTGCCACCTCAGCCGGGGGCACCGGGGAG. The encoded protein is CATSAGGTGE. The CDR3, in full, reads CATSAGGTGELFF.

This clone was seen ten or more times. The read comes to an end 3 residues before the CDR3 does, leaving the germline J gene to fill in the end. The chain links TRBV6-2 or TRBV6-3 to TRBJ2-1; the D is unclear. V lost 0 bases, J lost 3 bases, and 6 bases lay in between. The CDR3 extends over 14 amino acids. The V gene's germline CDR1 is MNHEY and CDR2 SVGEGT. CDR3 bases read: TGTGCCAGCAGTTACTCTCCAGGCTACAATGAG. It translates to CASSYSPGYNE. The complete CDR3 reads CASSYSPGYNEQFF.

This clone was recorded at least ten times. The read ends 3 residues shy of where the CDR3 ends; the end is completed using the germline J gene. V usage is TRBV9 and J usage is TRBJ2-1; TRBD2 matches 7 bases. The CDR3 has 15 residues. CDR1 and CDR2 (germline): SGDLS, YYNGEE. J gave up 1 base and V 4 bases, and 5 bases lay outside the gene matches. Here the CDR3 reads CASSLSGWSYNEQFF. CDR3 bases read: TGTGCCAGCAGCCTTAGCGGGTGGTCCTACAATGAG.

At least ten counts were recorded for this clone. The observed sequence ends 3 residues before the CDR3 terminus, with the missing tail filled in from the germline J gene. The rearrangement joins TRBV10-3 to TRBJ1-4; D ambiguous. Looked up from germline, CDR1 is ENHRY and CDR2 is SYGVKD. V dropped 1 base and J dropped 0 bases, with 9 bases sitting between them. The CDR3 is made up of 16 amino acids. The CDR3: CAISEWADATNEKLFF. The sequenced part of the CDR3 DNA is TGTGCCATCAGTGAGTGGGCCGATGCAACTAATGAAAAA.

This clone was counted only a few times. The observed sequence ends 3 residues before the CDR3 terminus, with the missing tail filled in from the germline J gene. V gene TRBV2 combines with J gene TRBJ1-4, with 8 bases aligning to TRBD1. The V segment lost 8 bases and the J segment 0 bases; nucleotides outside the gene matches: 5. Looked up from germline, CDR1 is SNHLY and CDR2 is FYNNEI. This CDR3 region has 15 residues. The sequenced part of the CDR3 DNA is TGTGCCAGCGGCCCGGACAGGGCAACTAATGAAAAA. Protein product: CASGPDRATNEK. In full, the CDR3 is CASGPDRATNEKLFF. The variable domain in full, with the rest retrieved from reference TRBV2 and TRBJ1-4, is EPEVTQTPSHQVTQMGQEVILRCVPISNHLYFYWYRQILGQKVEFLVSFYNNEISEKSEIFDDQFSVERPDGSNFTLKIRSTKLEDSAMYFCASGPDRATNEKLFFGSGTQLSVL.

To note about this clone: The CDR3 goes on 3 residues after the read ends, and that part is filled in from the germline J gene. This chain uses TRBV7-9 with TRBJ2-4; 7 nucleotides line up with TRBD2. The CDR3 has 15 residues. Germline CDR1 is SEHNR and CDR2 is FQNEAQ (reference sequence). The sequenced CDR3 bases are TGTGCCAGCAGCAAGGGAACCGGGGGGATTTGGGGT. Translation: CASSKGTGGIWG. The full CDR3 sequence reads CASSKGTGGIWGQYF.

This clone was recorded at least ten times. The read terminates 3 residues before the CDR3 end, so the remaining end is supplied by the germline J gene. The rearrangement joins TRBV4-1 to TRBJ1-5, with no clear D. The germline gives CDR1 MGHRA, CDR2 YSYEKL. CDR3 size: 14 residues. This CDR3 is CASSQDVGRGPQHF. The CDR3 bases that were read are TGCGCCAGCAGCCAAGATGTCGGACGGGGTCCC.

This clone was detected ten times or more. Read sequence stops 3 residues before the CDR3 end, and the germline J gene provides the missing end. The rearrangement links TRBV7-2 to TRBJ2-7; 8 bases fit TRBD1. The CDR3 extends over 14 amino acids. V shed 4 bases and J 6 bases; nucleotides not matched to a gene: 8. Germline loops: CDR1 SGHTA, CDR2 FQGNSA. CDR3 loop: CASSSQGASIEQYF. The CDR3 bases that were read are TGTGCCAGCAGCTCTCAGGGGGCATCGATCGAG.

This clone was counted at least ten times. The missing CDR3 end, 3 residues past where the read stops, is filled in from the germline J gene. V is TRBV6-4 and J is TRBJ2-3, with D tentatively TRBD2 (6 bases). Germline values: CDR1 MRHNA, CDR2 SNTAGT. The CDR3 extends over 15 amino acids. The CDR3 is CASSDEAGGWRTQYF. The sequenced CDR3 bases are TGTGCCAGCAGTGACGAAGCGGGTGGATGGAGGACG.

This clone appeared many times. The CDR3 extends 3 residues past the end of the read, so its final part is completed from the germline J gene. The rearrangement joins TRBV5-6 to TRBJ2-3; 8 bases map to TRBD2. Germline CDR1 SGHDT, CDR2 YYEEEE. CDR3 length equals 14 residues. The CDR3 bases that were read are TGTGCCAGCGGTTCCAATAGCGGGGAGGGGACG. It codes for CASGSNSGEGT. The whole CDR3 reads CASGSNSGEGTQYF.

Many counts were recorded for this clone. The read terminates 3 residues before the CDR3 end, so the remaining end is supplied by the germline J gene. The V and J genes are TRBV5-1 and TRBJ2-7, with 14 bases fitting TRBD2. Germline assignment: CDR1 SGHRS and CDR2 YFSETQ. The CDR3 has 17 amino acids. Trimming cost V 4 bases and J 2 bases; bases outside gene matches: 8. This CDR3 is CASSPGTSGGTTYEQYF. CDR3 bases read: TGCGCCAGCAGCCCCGGGACTAGCGGGGGAACAACCTACGAG.

This clone was observed many times. The sequenced fragment ends 3 residues before the CDR3 boundary, so the rest is inferred from the germline J gene. The rearrangement joins TRBV20-1 to TRBJ1-3, with D maybe TRBD1 (5 bases). V was cut by 5 bases and J by 0 bases, with 14 bases left in between. This CDR3 has 15 residues. The germline gives CDR1 DFQATT, CDR2 SNEGSKA (reference sequence). CDR3 DNA, as far as it was read: TGCAGTGCTTCTAAAGACAGCAGCTCTGGAAACACC. Translating it yields CSASKDSSSGNT. The CDR3 in its entirety is CSASKDSSSGNTIYF.

This clone was found many times. The read is 3 residues too short to cover the CDR3 end, so that end is filled in from the germline J gene. J is TRBJ1-2 and V is TRBV10-3; TRBD1 matches at 11 bases. J gave up 1 base and V 6 bases, and 4 bases lay outside the gene matches. Germline V gene sequence: CDR1 ENHRY, CDR2 SYGVKD. The CDR3 loop spans 15 amino acids. The CDR3 bases that were read are TGTGCCATCAGCTCCGGGACAGGGGGTAACTATGGC. It yields the protein CAISSGTGGNYG. The CDR3 reads in full as CAISSGTGGNYGYTF.

This clone was recorded many times. The missing CDR3 end, 3 residues past where the read stops, is filled in from the germline J gene. The genes are TRBV6-1 and TRBJ2-7; D not certain. Per germline, CDR1 MNHNS and CDR2 SASEGT. CDR3 length: 16 amino acids. Trimming left V 3 bases short and J 0 bases short, with 15 bases between. The part of the CDR3 DNA that was read is TGTGCCAGCAGTGATTCTATGGGCAGGTACTCCTACGAG. Translated, it gives CASSDSMGRYSYE. From start to end, the CDR3 is CASSDSMGRYSYEQYF.

This clone was seen repeatedly, ten times or more. The CDR3 goes on 3 residues after the read ends, and that part is filled in from the germline J gene. V is TRBV20-1 and J is TRBJ2-3; D perhaps matches TRBD2 (5 bases). Germline CDR1 reads DFQATT; CDR2 reads SNEGSKA (reference sequence). V was shortened by 6 bases and J by 8 bases, with 27 bases between the two germline ends. This CDR3 is built from 16 residues. The DNA read from the CDR3 is TGCAGTGCCGAGGACCCCCCGGACCTCGGGGTTGTTACG. Its protein product is CSAEDPPDLGVVT. The whole CDR3 protein reads CSAEDPPDLGVVTQYF.

This clone was recorded at least ten times. Read coverage stops 3 residues before the CDR3 terminus; the germline J gene supplies the remainder. The genes are TRBV28 and TRBJ2-1; TRBD1 or TRBD2 may be the D gene (5 bases each). Germline V gene sequence: CDR1 MDHEN, CDR2 SYDVKM. CDR3 size: 15 residues. With 5 bases removed from V and 9 bases from J, the gap between germline ends came to 20 bases. The CDR3 here is CASSQPRRTTGEQFF. The sequenced part of the CDR3 DNA is TGTGCCAGCAGTCAACCCCGGAGGACAACCGGTGAG.

This clone was recorded at least ten times. This CDR3 is CAWSAGGSGADTQYF. The DNA read from the CDR3 is TGTGCCTGGAGTGCGGGAGGGTCGGGGGCAGATACG. The rearrangement uses TRBV30 and TRBJ2-3; 8 nucleotides agree with TRBD2. The CDR3 goes on 3 residues after the read ends, and that part is filled in from the germline J gene. Germline V gene data show CDR1 as GTSNPN and CDR2 as SVGIG (reference sequence). V lost 1 base and J lost 4; bases outside the gene matches: 7. CDR3 size: 15 residues. Full variable domain (outside the CDR3, taken from reference TRBV30 and TRBJ2-3): SQTIHQWPATLVQPVGSPLSLECTVEGTSNPNLYWYRQAAGRGLQLLFYSVGIGQISSEVPQNLSASRPQDRQFILSSKKLLLSDSGFYLCAWSAGGSGADTQYFGPGTRLTVL.